These 26 T cell receptor beta chains were all obtained from the same sample, sequenced in a study of blood T cell repertoires in COVID-19. Measured with immunoSEQ multiplex PCR; TCRdb has only the in-frame clones, and not every one. The sample carries approximately 210,000 clones, approximately 91% recorded once. Specimen: peripheral blood. All receptors derive from a woman in her 40s who had recovered from COVID-19.

The V call is TRBV5-5, the J call TRBJ2-7, with a weak D call TRBD1 (5 bases). Trimming removed 2 bases from V and 0 bases from J, with 12 bases in between. CDR1 and CDR2 from the germline V gene are SGHKS and YYEKEE (reference sequence). CDR3 length equals 15 residues. CDR3 DNA: TGTGCCAGCAGCTTAGGTGGGGCGAGCTCCTACGAGCAGTACTTC. Translation: CASSLGGASSYEQYF.

This chain uses TRBV7-2 with TRBJ1-2; TRBD1 aligns across 10 bases. V lost 7 bases and J lost 8; bases outside the gene matches: 10. The CDR3 totals 14 residues. Germline V gene data show CDR1 as SGHTA and CDR2 as FQGNSA. The CDR3 loop reads CASNPDRGVRGYTF. The CDR3 DNA reads TGTGCCAGCAACCCGGACAGGGGGGTTCGGGGCTACACCTTC.

CDR3 DNA: TGTGCCAGCAGTACCGGGACAGGGGATAATTCACCCCTCCACTTT. This gives the protein CASSTGTGDNSPLHF. The chain recombines TRBV28 with TRBJ1-6; TRBD1 agrees at 10 bases. V was clipped by 5 bases and J by 5 bases; unmatched bases: 3. This CDR3 has 15 amino acids. Germline CDR1 and CDR2: MDHEN and SYDVKM.

This chain joins TRBV18 and TRBJ2-7; TRBD1 matches at 8 bases. This CDR3 is 15 amino acids long. V shed 4 bases and J 2 bases; nucleotides not matched to a gene: 7. In germline, CDR1 is KGHSH, CDR2 LQKENI. The CDR3 DNA sequence: TGTGCCAGCTCACGAGGGACAGGCCTTACCTACGAGCAGTACTTC. This gives the protein CASSRGTGLTYEQYF.

This clone was counted once. The J gene is TRBJ1-1, the V gene TRBV9; D is undetermined. There are 13 residues in the CDR3. Looked up from germline, CDR1 is SGDLS and CDR2 is YYNGEE. V lost 5 bases and J 1 base, leaving 9 bases between the germline ends. The chain's CDR3 is CASSRSKNTEAFF. CDR3 sequence (DNA): TGTGCCAGCAGTAGAAGTAAGAACACTGAAGCTTTCTTT.

The gene calls are TRBV2 and TRBJ1-2; 11 bases fit TRBD1. With V trimmed by 7 bases and J by 8 bases, 15 bases remained unmatched. Germline values: CDR1 SNHLY, CDR2 FYNNEI. This CDR3 comprises 16 residues. The CDR3 protein is CASKEDRGLIVGGYTF. The CDR3, as DNA: TGTGCCAGCAAGGAGGACAGGGGGCTTATAGTCGGAGGCTACACCTTC. Full variable domain (missing parts from reference TRBV2 and TRBJ1-2): EPEVTQTPSHQVTQMGQEVILRCVPISNHLYFYWYRQILGQKVEFLVSFYNNEISEKSEIFDDQFSVERPDGSNFTLKIRSTKLEDSAMYFCASKEDRGLIVGGYTFGSGTRLTVV.

The gene calls are TRBV24-1 and TRBJ2-7; 8 bases are shared with TRBD1. CDR3 length: 20 residues. Trimming cost V 5 bases and J 0 bases; bases outside gene matches: 20. Germline values: CDR1 KGHDR, CDR2 SFDVKD. CDR3 sequence reads: CATSVPLRTGKDAHSYEQYF. For the CDR3, the DNA is TGTGCCACCAGTGTACCTCTTCGGACAGGGAAAGACGCCCACTCCTACGAGCAGTACTTC.

The chain combines TRBV2 with TRBJ2-1, with 9 positions matching TRBD2. Germline loops: CDR1 SNHLY, CDR2 FYNNEI. Trimming took 7 bases from V and 8 from J; bases not matched to a gene: 6. The length of the CDR3 is 13 residues. Written as DNA, the CDR3 is TGTGCCAGCATCCCTAGCGGGATAGATGAGCAGTTCTTC. Its protein product is CASIPSGIDEQFF.

The chain combines TRBV24-1 with TRBJ2-2; D possibly corresponds to TRBD2 (7 bases). In germline, CDR1 is KGHDR, CDR2 SFDVKD. The CDR3 consists of 12 residues. Deletions cut 6 bases from V and 13 bases from J, with 14 bases between. CDR3 DNA: TGTGCCACCAGTCGGGGGGCAGAGGGGCTGTTTTTT. Protein product: CATSRGAEGLFF.

This clone has a handful of counts. V is TRBV5-8 and J is TRBJ1-1; no clear D. The CDR3 is 14 amino acids. V lost 5 bases and J 1 base, leaving 12 bases between the germline ends. CDR1 is SGHTS, CDR2 YDEGEE, per germline. The CDR3 loop reads CASSFGRGNTEAFF. In DNA, the CDR3 is TGTGCCAGCAGTTTTGGACGGGGGAACACTGAAGCTTTCTTT.

In this sample, this clone turned up once. The rearrangement uses TRBV5-1 and TRBJ1-5; 7 bases map to TRBD1. The ends lost 4 bases at V and 3 bases at J; junction bases unmatched: 7. The CDR3 contains 15 residues. Germline CDR1 is SGHRS and CDR2 is YFSETQ. The CDR3 region is CASSLGTENNQPQHF. In DNA, the CDR3 is TGCGCCAGCAGCCTCGGGACAGAAAACAATCAGCCCCAGCATTTT.

This chain uses TRBV7-9 with TRBJ2-7; 8 bases match TRBD1. The V gene end was trimmed by 5 bases and the J gene end by 2 bases; junction bases not matched to a gene: 5. From germline, CDR1 is SEHNR and CDR2 FQNEAQ (reference sequence). This CDR3 has 14 amino acids. The CDR3 coding sequence is TGTGCCAGCAGCGCGGCGGGACAGGCCTACGAGCAGTACTTC. Translated: CASSAAGQAYEQYF.

The chain combines TRBV7-9 with TRBJ2-2; 8 bases fit TRBD1. Germline CDR1 SEHNR, CDR2 FQNEAQ (reference sequence). The V segment lost 5 bases and the J segment 6 bases; nucleotides outside the gene matches: 14. This CDR3 contains 17 residues. The CDR3 protein is CASSHGGTGYFSGELFF. The CDR3 DNA reads as TGTGCCAGCAGCCACGGTGGGACAGGCTACTTTTCCGGGGAGCTGTTTTTT. The complete variable domain, with remaining parts taken from reference TRBV7-9 and TRBJ2-2, reads DTGVSQNPRHKITKRGQNVTFRCDPISEHNRLYWYRQTLGQGPEFLTYFQNEAQLEKSRLLSDRFSAERPKGSFSTLEIQRTEQGDSAMYLCASSHGGTGYFSGELFFGEGSRLTVL.

The chain combines TRBV9 with TRBJ2-1, with 9 nucleotides matching TRBD2. Germline V lookup: CDR1 SGDLS, CDR2 YYNGEE. J gave up 7 bases and V 3 bases, and 5 bases lay outside the gene matches. The CDR3 is 14 residues long. The CDR3: CASSAGLASNEQFF. The CDR3 DNA is TGTGCCAGCAGCGCAGGACTAGCGTCGAATGAGCAGTTCTTC.

This clone turned up a few times. The chain couples TRBV5-4 to TRBJ2-1, with 9 bases lining up with TRBD2. The CDR3 runs to 16 residues. The V segment lost 0 bases and the J segment 5 bases; nucleotides outside the gene matches: 6. Germline lookup yields CDR1 SGHNT and CDR2 YYREEE (reference sequence). The CDR3 DNA sequence: TGTGCCAGCAGCTTGGCCGGCGGGAGGGGGAACAATGAGCAGTTCTTC. This sequence encodes CASSLAGGRGNNEQFF.

The chain uses TRBV7-2 and TRBJ2-1, with a weak D call TRBD2 (5 bases). Trimming left V 4 bases short and J 3 bases short, with 10 bases between. Germline CDR1 reads SGHTA; CDR2 reads FQGNSA. This CDR3 spans 14 amino acids. The DNA for the CDR3 is TGTGCCAGCAGCTCAGATACTAGCTACAATGAGCAGTTCTTC. Translation: CASSSDTSYNEQFF.

The chain joins TRBV11-2 to TRBJ2-3; no clear D gene. There are 11 residues in the CDR3. V was clipped by 1 base and J by 6 bases, with 2 bases between them. Looked up from germline, CDR1 is SGHAT and CDR2 is FQNNGV. The CDR3 region is CASSLADTQYF. The DNA for the CDR3 is TGTGCCAGCAGCTTAGCGGATACGCAGTATTTT.

V is TRBV30 and J is TRBJ1-5; D remains unclear. V lost 0 bases and J 5 bases, leaving 8 bases between the germline ends. Germline V gene data show CDR1 as GTSNPN and CDR2 as SVGIG (reference sequence). The CDR3 is made up of 13 amino acids. The CDR3 DNA is TGTGCCTGGAGTGTTAAGACTGATCAGCCCCAGCATTTT. Its protein is CAWSVKTDQPQHF.

J is TRBJ1-1 and V is TRBV3-1 (or the pseudogene TRBV3-2); D gene unclear. The CDR3 runs to 14 residues. Trimming removed 4 bases at V and 0 bases at J, with 9 bases between. From germline, CDR1 is LGHDT and CDR2 YNNKEL (reference sequence). CDR3 DNA sequence: TGTGCCAGCAGCCCCCAGGTTATGAACACTGAAGCTTTCTTT. Encoded protein: CASSPQVMNTEAFF.

The V and J genes are TRBV30 and TRBJ2-3, with D perhaps TRBD2 (5 bases). The CDR3 totals 15 residues. From germline, CDR1 is GTSNPN and CDR2 SVGIG (reference sequence). V lost 2 bases and J 2 bases, leaving 14 bases between the germline ends. CDR3 in DNA: TGTGCCTGGAGTTACCCCGGGATCCACACAGATACGCAGTATTTT. This sequence encodes CAWSYPGIHTDTQYF.

This clone was observed a single time. This same CDR3 is encoded by further DNA sequences in the sample. The chain recombines TRBV2 with TRBJ2-1; 10 nucleotides line up with TRBD2. Unmatched junction bases numbered 2, after V lost 6 bases and J lost 6 bases. The CDR3 consists of 13 residues. Germline-derived CDR1 and CDR2 are SNHLY and FYNNEI. The CDR3 coding sequence is TGTGCCAGCAGAGGACTAGCGGTCAATGAGCAGTTCTTC. Translated: CASRGLAVNEQFF.

The V gene is TRBV7-8, the J gene TRBJ2-7, with D tentatively TRBD2 (6 bases). The CDR3 has 14 residues. CDR1 and CDR2 (germline): SGHVS, FQNEAQ. V was trimmed by 5 bases and J by 5 bases, leaving 16 bases between them. The CDR3 DNA is TGTGCCAGCAGCCACCCCCGGGGGTCCAACGAGCAGTACTTC. The encoded protein is CASSHPRGSNEQYF.

The chain links TRBV20-1 to TRBJ2-1; D uncertain. The CDR3 has 11 amino acids. Germline V gives CDR1 DFQATT, CDR2 SNEGSKA (reference sequence). V was trimmed by 4 bases and J by 10 bases, leaving 11 bases between them. The CDR3 sequence: CSAIYVREQFF. CDR3 coding DNA: TGCAGTGCTATATACGTTCGGGAGCAGTTCTTC.

V and J are TRBV18 and TRBJ2-7; 10 positions match TRBD2. In germline, CDR1 is KGHSH, CDR2 LQKENI. The V and J ends lost 2 bases and 3 bases, in that order; junction bases with no gene match: 7. The length of the CDR3 is 16 residues. The chain's CDR3 is CASSPVASGSIYEQYF. The CDR3 DNA is TGTGCCAGCTCACCAGTGGCTAGCGGGAGTATCTACGAGCAGTACTTC.

The rearrangement joins TRBV9 to TRBJ2-7; D remains unclear. CDR1 and CDR2 from the germline V gene are SGDLS and YYNGEE. Trimming removed 0 bases at V and 4 bases at J, with 20 bases between. This CDR3 comprises 17 residues. CDR3: CASSVGPASPTRYEQYF. Here the CDR3 DNA reads TGTGCCAGCAGCGTAGGTCCGGCCAGCCCAACCAGGTACGAGCAGTACTTC.

This chain connects TRBV11-2 to TRBJ1-1; 7 nucleotides agree with TRBD1. The germline V gene has CDR1 SGHAT and CDR2 FQNNGV. J lost 3 bases, V lost 2 bases, and 9 bases had no gene match. The CDR3 has 16 residues. CDR3 bases: TGTGCCAGCAGCTTAAGGTCCTTGGGACAGCACACTGAAGCTTTCTTT. Protein product: CASSLRSLGQHTEAFF.